The rows below give T cell receptor beta chains drawn from one sample of a study of cytomegalovirus exposure and HLA in healthy donors. Sequencing used immunoSEQ multiplex PCR; TCRdb keeps in-frame clones, though not all of them. Of around 190,000 clones listed, around 73% are singletons. Input material: PBMCs. All receptors come from a woman between 25 and 40 years old in good health and CMV-seronegative. The CDR3 runs from the conserved cysteine through the conserved F or W. A D gene is named only where the DNA matches it firmly. The listing skips clone size in some rows; elsewhere it reads once, few, many or a size class.

>TRBD1|TRBV7-9|TRBJ2-5|NA
TGTGCCACTACGGACAGGGTGGTCGAAGAGACCCAGTACTTC
CATTDRVVEETQYF
>TRBD1|TRBV7-6|TRBJ2-6|NA
TGTGCCAGCAGCTTCACAGGGGCCTCTGGGGCCAACGTCCTGACTTTC
CASSFTGASGANVLTF
>NA|TRBV28|TRBJ2-7|once
TGTGCCAGCAACCCGGCCGACTTCTACGAGCAGTACTTC
CASNPADFYEQYF
>TRBD1|TRBV4-1|TRBJ2-3|NA
TGCGCCAGCAGCCAAGGCGGACAGGGGGGCACAGATACGCAGTATTTT
CASSQGGQGGTDTQYF
>NA|TRBV4-1|TRBJ2-7|NA
TGCGCCAGCAGCCGCTTCAGAGGATACTACGAGCAGTACTTC
CASSRFRGYYEQYF
>TRBD1|TRBV4-1|TRBJ1-1|NA
TGCGCCAGCAGCCGATCGACAGGGCTAACGAACACTGAAGCTTTCTTT
CASSRSTGLTNTEAFF
>TRBD2|TRBV4-2|TRBJ2-5|NA
TGTGCCAGCAGCCAAGTAGCGGGGGGGCAGGGGACCCAGTACTTC
CASSQVAGGQGTQYF
>NA|TRBV27|TRBJ1-5|NA
TGTGCCAGCAGTTTAGGACAGCACAATCAGCCCCAGCATTTT
CASSLGQHNQPQHF
>TRBD2|TRBV4-2|TRBJ2-1|NA
TGTGCCAGCAGCCCTCCGGGACTAGCGGGTGGGGTTGGTGAGCAGTTCTTC
CASSPPGLAGGVGEQFF
>NA|TRBV11-2|TRBJ2-7|once
TGTGCCAGCAGCGCGAGACAGGGACGGGCACGGGGGGAGCAGTACTTC
CASSARQGRARGEQYF
>NA|TRBV10-3|TRBJ1-1|NA
TGTGCCATCAGGGTACAGGGAGATACTGAAGCTTCCTTT
CAIRVQGDTEASF
>NA|TRBV7-6|TRBJ1-1|once
TGTGCCAGCAGCTTAGAACGGGAAGCTTTCTTT
CASSLEREAFF
>TRBD2|TRBV6-5|TRBJ2-3|few
TGTGCCAGCAGTTACGGAGGACTAGCGTCAGATACGCAGTATTTT
CASSYGGLASDTQYF
>TRBD2|TRBV19|TRBJ2-3|once
TGTGCCAGTAGCTCAGCGGGGGGCGGCGGGGATACGCAGTATTTT
CASSSAGGGGDTQYF
>TRBD1|TRBV12-5|TRBJ1-1|NA
TGTGCTAGTGGTTTGGGTGGAAAGGAGGGGGCTATGAACACTGAAGCTTTCTTT
CASGLGGKEGAMNTEAFF
>TRBD1|TRBV4-1|TRBJ1-5|NA
TGCGCCAGCAGCCAAGAACAGGGGCCTAGCAATCAGCCCCAGCATTTT
CASSQEQGPSNQPQHF
>TRBD1|TRBV6-1|TRBJ1-2|NA
TGTGCCAGCAGTGAAGGGACAGGCGGCTATGGCTACCCCTTC
CASSEGTGGYGYPF
>NA|TRBV19|TRBJ1-2|NA
TGTGCCAGTTTGGGCGGCAGGGGCTTCTCTAACTATGGCTACACCTTC
CASLGGRGFSNYGYTF
>NA|TRBV19|TRBJ2-1|NA
TGTGCCAGTAGTACCGGCGGCAGGGTGGTCGATGAGCAGTTCTTC
CASSTGGRVVDEQFF
>NA|TRBV27|TRBJ2-7|NA
TGTGCCAGCAGCTTGACAGGAAGATACGAGCAGTACTTC
CASSLTGRYEQYF
>TRBD2|TRBV7-2|TRBJ2-1|NA
TGTGCCAGCAACTTAGCGGGGGCCCAGTCCTACAATGAGCAGTTCTTC
CASNLAGAQSYNEQFF
>TRBD1|TRBV6-4|TRBJ1-3|NA
TGTGCCAGCAGTACCCCGGGACAGGGGTCCTACGACACCATATATTTT
CASSTPGQGSYDTIYF
>TRBD1|TRBV6-6|TRBJ1-5|NA
TGTGCCAGCAGGGCGACAGGGGATCAGCCCCAGCATTTT
CASRATGDQPQHF
>NA|TRBV19|TRBJ1-1|NA
TGTGCCAGTAGACAGCTCACTGAAGCTTTCTTT
CASRQLTEAFF
>TRBD1|TRBV5-4|TRBJ1-2|NA
TGTGCCAGCAGCTTGTCCACAAGGACAGGGTCCGGCTACACCTTC
CASSLSTRTGSGYTF
>NA|TRBV29-1|TRBJ1-1|NA
TGCAGCGTTTACCGGGGGAACACTGAAGCTTTCTTT
CSVYRGNTEAFF
>TRBD2|TRBV10-3|TRBJ2-3|NA
TGTGCCATCAGCTCCTCTCAGCGGGGGGTCACAGATACGCAGTATTTT
CAISSSQRGVTDTQYF
>NA|TRBV5-1|TRBJ1-1|few
TGCGCCAGCAGCTTGACGGCAGGGATGAACACTGAAGCTTTCTTT
CASSLTAGMNTEAFF
>NA|TRBV30|TRBJ2-1|NA
TGTGCCTGGAGTGTAGTGTCCCGGGAGACGAAGTTCTTC
CAWSVVSRETKFF
>TRBD2|TRBV6-5|TRBJ2-1|once
TGTGCCAGCAGTTACATAGGACTAGCGGTGAAAAATGAGCAGTTCTTC
CASSYIGLAVKNEQFF
>TRBD1|TRBV7-9|TRBJ2-7|NA
TGTGCCACAGGGACAGGGGGGTTCGGTGAGCAGTACTTC
CATGTGGFGEQYF
>TRBD2|TRBV5-4|TRBJ2-5|once
TGTGCCAGCAGCGCCCTCCCTCCTAGCGGGGAACAAGAGACCCAGTACTTC
CASSALPPSGEQETQYF
>NA|TRBV27|TRBJ2-1|NA
TGTGCCACCAGGGGGAGGCCCTACAATGAGCAGTTCTTC
CATRGRPYNEQFF
>NA|TRBV28|TRBJ2-1|NA
TGTGCCAGCCTCACAGGGGGGGCCTCTAATGAGCAGTTCTTC
CASLTGGASNEQFF
>NA|TRBV7-9|TRBJ2-6|once
TGTGCCAGCAGCTTAGGACTTGGTGGGGCCAACGTCCTGACTTTC
CASSLGLGGANVLTF
>NA|TRBV7-6|TRBJ1-4|few
TGTGCCAGCAGCTCCACAGGCGGGACCGCATTTTTT
CASSSTGGTAFF
>NA|TRBV10-3|TRBJ1-1|once
TGTGCCATCAGTGACAGGGCAAGCACTGAAGCTTTCTTT
CAISDRASTEAFF
>NA|TRBV6-5|TRBJ2-5|NA
TGTGCCAGCAGTCAAAACAGGGTCGGCGAGACCCAGTACTTC
CASSQNRVGETQYF
>NA|TRBV19|TRBJ1-4|NA
TGTGCCACCCGAGTCGGGGGTGAAAAACTGTTTTTT
CATRVGGEKLFF
>NA|TRBV18|TRBJ1-1|NA
TGTGCCAGCTCACCTATTAACAATGGGGCGAGCGCTGAAGCTTTCTTT
CASSPINNGASAEAFF
>TRBD1|TRBV5-4|TRBJ2-1|few
TGTGCCAGCAGCCCTGAATCGGGACAGGGATACAATGAGCAGTTCTTC
CASSPESGQGYNEQFF
>NA|TRBV7-2|TRBJ1-5|many
TGTGCCAGCAGCTCGATGACAGAATATAGCAATCAGCCCCAGCATTTT
CASSSMTEYSNQPQHF
>TRBD1|TRBV13|TRBJ1-2|once
TGTGCCAGCAGCTTGATGACAGGGGAGGCTGGCTACACCTTC
CASSLMTGEAGYTF
>NA|TRBV7-9|TRBJ2-4|NA
TGTGCCAGCAGCTCAACAGGGCCTAACAAAAACATTCAGTACTTC
CASSSTGPNKNIQYF
>TRBD2|TRBV30|TRBJ2-3|once
TGTGCCTGGATAAGGAGCGGACTAGCGGGAACGGATACGCAGTATTTT
CAWIRSGLAGTDTQYF
>TRBD1|TRBV30|TRBJ2-7|NA
TGTGCCTGGATACCCCGGGACAGGGGCTACGAGCAGTACTTC
CAWIPRDRGYEQYF
>TRBD1|TRBV2|TRBJ2-7|NA
TGTGCCAGCACCCAGCAGGGACAGGGGGCCGGCGAGCAGTACTTC
CASTQQGQGAGEQYF
>NA|TRBV2|TRBJ1-1|few
TGTGCCAGCAGTCCCCGTGGACAGTTTCTGAACACTGAAGCTTTCTTT
CASSPRGQFLNTEAFF
>NA|TRBV6-5|TRBJ2-7|NA
TGTGCCAGCAGTTACGGGCCTCCCCCTTCCTACGAGCAGTACTTC
CASSYGPPPSYEQYF
>NA|TRBV2|TRBJ1-6|NA
TGTGCCAGCAGTGAAGCGAGCTCCTATAATTCACCCCTCCACTTT
CASSEASSYNSPLHF